This T cell receptor (beta chain) was sequenced in a study of T cells after yellow fever vaccination. TCRdb re-analysed the 5' RACE reads in MiXCR, keeping a single row per CDR3 protein. The sample shows a few hundred thousand distinct CDR3 sequences, roughly 8.4% of them seen only once. Trimming stripped 5 bases from V and 1 base from J, with 20 bases between. This CDR3 contains 17 residues. Per germline, CDR1 SGHTA and CDR2 FQGNSA. The material sequenced was PBMCs, taken around 45 days after the first yellow fever vaccination. The TCR sequence derives from a man between 18 and 29 years old who received the YFV17D yellow fever vaccine. The chain couples TRBV7-2 to TRBJ1-1; D is perhaps TRBD1 (5 bases). CDR3 region: CASSIGVRPAWNTEAFF. The CDR3 DNA sequence: TGTGCCAGCAGCATAGGGGTCAGGCCAGCGTGGAACACTGAAGCTTTCTTT.